Following are 17 T cell receptor beta chains from one sample sequenced in a study of cytomegalovirus exposure and HLA in healthy donors. It was with 60 Vbeta and 13 Jbeta primers that the PCR ran. The repertoire was sequenced with immunoSEQ multiplex PCR; TCRdb's copy has only in-frame clones and lacks some. The table shows under 200,000 clones, with more than 60% occurring only once. The sample taken for sequencing was PBMCs. Receptors were obtained from a woman aged 25 to 39 in good health and CMV-seronegative.

This chain connects TRBV5-4 to TRBJ2-7; TRBD1 matches 7 bases. V gave up 4 bases and J gave up 4 bases; unmatched junction bases: 20. This CDR3 spans 18 amino acids. Per germline, CDR1 SGHNT and CDR2 YYREEE (reference sequence). The CDR3 bases are TGTGCCAGCAGCCAAGAAGGAAGAAGGGGGCCTCTCGGGTACGAGCAGTACTTC. It is translated as CASSQEGRRGPLGYEQYF.

The chain links TRBV5-1 to TRBJ2-1; D perhaps matches TRBD1 (7 bases). The CDR3 has 16 residues. Germline values: CDR1 SGHRS, CDR2 YFSETQ. V lost 4 bases, J lost 6 bases, and 20 bases lay in between. CDR3: CASSRRTGGESNEQFF. The CDR3 DNA is TGCGCCAGCAGCCGTCGGACAGGCGGGGAGAGCAATGAGCAGTTCTTC.

The sample holds a few counts of this clone. A read error may account for a junction end that differs from germline. The chain carries TRBV5-1 and TRBJ2-6, with TRBD1 matching over 7 bases. The CDR3 length is 16 residues. Germline V gene lookup returns CDR1 SGHRS and CDR2 YFSETQ. The CDR3 DNA reads as TGCGCCAGCAGATTACAGGGGTTCTCTGGGGCCAACGGCCTGACTTTC. It translates to CASRLQGFSGANGLTF. The full variable domain, in which reference TRBV5-1 and TRBJ2-6 provide the parts outside the CDR3, is KAGVTQTPRYLIKTRGQQVTLSCSPISGHRSVSWYQQTPGQGLQFLFEYFSETQRNKGNFPGRFSGRQFSNSRSEMNVSTLELGDSALYLCASRLQGFSGANGLTFGAGSRLTVL.

The rearrangement uses TRBV5-5 and TRBJ1-5; 7 bases map to TRBD1. The CDR3 length is 15 residues. Looked up from germline, CDR1 is SGHKS and CDR2 is YYEKEE (reference sequence). The V gene end was trimmed by 4 bases and the J gene end by 5 bases; junction bases not matched to a gene: 9. In nucleotides, the CDR3 is TGTGCCAGCAGCCCCCGTCGGGACAGTTATCAGCCCCAGCATTTT. Translated, it gives CASSPRRDSYQPQHF.

This clone showed up just a few times. J is TRBJ2-7 and V is TRBV30; TRBD2 might be the D (5 bases). The V gene's germline CDR1 is GTSNPN and CDR2 SVGIG (reference sequence). V lost 6 bases to trimming and J lost 4 bases, with 16 bases between them. The CDR3 spans 13 residues. Here the CDR3 reads CACDGLAVYEQYF. DNA for the CDR3: TGTGCCTGCGACGGGCTAGCAGTTTACGAGCAGTACTTC.

This clone was seen only once. V and J are TRBV5-6 and TRBJ2-1; 9 bases line up with TRBD2. Germline V CDR1 and CDR2: SGHDT, YYEEEE. The CDR3 covers 16 residues. The trim removed 3 bases at V and 7 bases at J, leaving 11 bases unmatched. The chain's CDR3 is CASSSVVAGEKNEQFF. DNA for the CDR3: TGTGCCAGCAGCTCTGTGGTAGCGGGGGAAAAAAATGAGCAGTTCTTC.

The CDR3, as DNA: TGTGCCAGCATATCTGGACAGTCCCATTCACCCCTCCACTTT. Amino acids: CASISGQSHSPLHF. The chain recombines TRBV2 with TRBJ1-6; D perhaps matches TRBD1 (6 bases). With 7 bases removed from V and 8 bases from J, the gap between germline ends came to 15 bases. Per the germline V gene, CDR1 is SNHLY and CDR2 is FYNNEI. This CDR3 contains 14 residues.

The chain employs TRBV12-5 and TRBJ1-5; D ambiguous. Germline V gives CDR1 LGHNT, CDR2 FRNRAP. Trimming removed 3 bases from V and 6 bases from J, with 3 bases in between. The CDR3 length is 11 residues. The CDR3 is CASGFIQPQHF. In nucleotides, the CDR3 is TGTGCTAGTGGTTTTATTCAGCCCCAGCATTTT.

The genes are TRBV12-5 and TRBJ2-3; D remains unclear. V gave up 6 bases and J gave up 1 base, with 8 bases separating them. The germline CDR1 and CDR2 sequences are LGHNT and FRNRAP. The CDR3 length is 13 residues. CDR3: CASGPGGTDTQYF. The DNA for the CDR3 is TGTGCTAGTGGGCCCGGAGGCACAGATACGCAGTATTTT.

The V and J genes are TRBV10-3 and TRBJ2-2, with TRBD1 matching 10 bases. The V segment lost 8 bases and the J segment 6 bases; nucleotides outside the gene matches: 6. The CDR3 runs 14 residues. Germline-derived CDR1 and CDR2 are ENHRY and SYGVKD. The CDR3 loop reads CAIGRDRGAGELFF. The CDR3 region has the DNA TGTGCCATCGGCCGGGACAGGGGCGCCGGGGAGCTGTTTTTT.

The genes are TRBV4-2 and TRBJ1-5; D is uncertain. With 1 base removed from V and 7 bases from J, the gap between germline ends came to 14 bases. From germline, CDR1 is LGHNA and CDR2 YNFKEQ. The CDR3 sequence is 15 residues long. The DNA for the CDR3 is TGTGCCAGCAGCCAAGGTGATGACACCAGCCAGCCCCAGCATTTT. Its translation: CASSQGDDTSQPQHF.

The rearrangement joins TRBV6-6 to TRBJ2-7; weak D call: TRBD1 (5 bases). V dropped 6 bases and J dropped 3 bases, with 9 bases sitting between them. This CDR3 has 12 residues. Germline loops: CDR1 MNHNY, CDR2 SVGAGI (reference sequence). This CDR3 is CASRSDSYEQYF. CDR3 bases: TGTGCCAGCAGATCCGACAGCTACGAGCAGTACTTC.

The rearrangement links TRBV2 to TRBJ1-4; D call uncertain. Trimming stripped 8 bases from V and 4 bases from J, with 11 bases between. The CDR3 contains 13 residues. CDR1 is SNHLY, CDR2 FYNNEI, per germline. CDR3 sequence: CASGQNLNEKLFF. DNA for the CDR3: TGTGCCAGCGGGCAGAACCTTAATGAAAAACTGTTTTTT.

The chain recombines TRBV7-9 with TRBJ1-4; 11 bases agree with TRBD1. V shed 5 bases, J shed 8 bases, and the junction held 7 bases outside the gene matches. CDR3 length equals 15 residues. Per the germline V gene, CDR1 is SEHNR and CDR2 is FQNEAQ (reference sequence). The CDR3 reads CASSRPGTGGEKLFF. The CDR3 bases are TGTGCCAGCAGCCGGCCCGGGACAGGGGGAGAAAAACTGTTTTTT.

This chain uses TRBV7-2 with TRBJ1-5, with 9 bases that match TRBD1. The V gene end was trimmed by 4 bases and the J gene end by 6 bases; junction bases not matched to a gene: 7. The CDR3 extends over 15 amino acids. CDR1 and CDR2 from the germline V gene are SGHTA and FQGNSA. The DNA of the CDR3 is TGTGCCAGCAGCTCGGGACAGGGTTTTGGTCAGCCCCAGCATTTT. Residues: CASSSGQGFGQPQHF.

V is TRBV7-2 and J is TRBJ2-7; D may be TRBD1 (5 bases). The CDR3 contains 13 residues. V shed 2 bases and J shed 1 base, with 6 bases lying between them. Germline CDR1 SGHTA, CDR2 FQGNSA. The CDR3: CASSLRQSYEQYF. DNA of the CDR3: TGTGCCAGCAGCTTAAGACAGTCCTACGAGCAGTACTTC.

The chain combines TRBV28 with TRBJ2-7, with 12 bases lining up with TRBD1. The CDR3 contains 15 residues. V shed 3 bases, J shed 5 bases, and the junction held 5 bases outside the gene matches. The germline CDR1 and CDR2 sequences are MDHEN and SYDVKM. In nucleotides, the CDR3 is TGTGCCAGCAGTTTGGGGGGACAGGGGGCCCACGAGCAGTACTTC. Translating it yields CASSLGGQGAHEQYF.